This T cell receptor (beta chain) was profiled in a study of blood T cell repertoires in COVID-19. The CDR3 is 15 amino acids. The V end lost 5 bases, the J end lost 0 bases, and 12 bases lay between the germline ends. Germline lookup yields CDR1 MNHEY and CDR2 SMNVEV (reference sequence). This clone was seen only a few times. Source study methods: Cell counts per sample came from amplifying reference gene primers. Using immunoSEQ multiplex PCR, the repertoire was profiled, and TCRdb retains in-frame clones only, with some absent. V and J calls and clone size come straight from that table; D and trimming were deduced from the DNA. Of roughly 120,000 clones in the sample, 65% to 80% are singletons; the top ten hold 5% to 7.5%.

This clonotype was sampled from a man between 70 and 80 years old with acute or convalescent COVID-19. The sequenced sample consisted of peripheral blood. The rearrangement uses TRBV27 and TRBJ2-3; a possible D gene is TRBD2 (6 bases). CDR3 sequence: CASSHRAGSTDTQYF. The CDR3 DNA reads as TGTGCCAGCAGTCACCGGGCGGGGAGCACAGATACGCAGTATTTT.